The 9 T cell receptor beta chains reported below all come from one sample, sequenced in a study of blood T cell repertoires in COVID-19. Repertoires were generated with immunoSEQ multiplex PCR, while TCRdb's copy carries only in-frame clones and drops some. This sample has roughly 250,000 clones; 70% to 90% occur once, and the top ten carry 2% to 2.5%. The sequenced sample consisted of peripheral blood. The receptors derive from a woman aged 35 to 49 who had recovered from COVID-19.

This clone occurred once. The rearrangement joins TRBV6-5 to TRBJ2-1; possible D gene TRBD2, 7 bases. The CDR3 contains 16 residues. CDR1 and CDR2 (germline): MNHEY, SVGAGI. Trimming took 4 bases from V and 7 from J, leaving 20 bases between them. CDR3 loop: CASSFWGRGGKNEQFF. The DNA for the CDR3 is TGTGCCAGCAGTTTCTGGGGGCGGGGAGGGAAAAATGAGCAGTTCTTC.

This chain connects TRBV24-1 to TRBJ2-1, with 10 bases that match TRBD2. CDR1 is KGHDR and CDR2 is SFDVKD in the germline V gene. V gave up 3 bases and J gave up 4 bases; unmatched junction bases: 11. The length of the CDR3 is 18 residues. CDR3 in amino acids: CATSDRLTSGQPYNEQFF. The CDR3 DNA sequence: TGTGCCACCAGTGATCGACTGACTAGCGGGCAACCGTACAATGAGCAGTTCTTC.

The rearrangement joins TRBV19 to TRBJ1-2, with D uncertain. The CDR3 totals 11 residues. V lost 2 bases to trimming and J lost 5 bases, with 3 bases between them. Germline V lookup: CDR1 LNHDA, CDR2 SQIVND (reference sequence). In DNA form, the CDR3 reads TGTGCCAGTAGTATACAGTATGGCTACACCTTC. It codes for CASSIQYGYTF.

The chain uses TRBV7-3 and TRBJ1-2; D call uncertain. Germline values: CDR1 SGHTA, CDR2 FQGTGA. The V end lost 0 bases, the J end lost 6 bases, and 20 bases lay between the germline ends. The CDR3 covers 17 residues. As DNA, the CDR3 is TGTGCCAGCAGCTTAACGGGCCGCGGGTTTGGGTGGGATGGCTACACCTTC. Protein sequence: CASSLTGRGFGWDGYTF.

The rearrangement links TRBV27 to TRBJ1-1, with TRBD1 matching 7 bases. Germline values: CDR1 MNHEY, CDR2 SMNVEV (reference sequence). With 5 bases clipped from V and 8 bases from J, the junction kept 8 bases outside the gene matches. The CDR3 length is 13 residues. CDR3 loop: CASSPWTGREAFF. CDR3 in DNA: TGTGCCAGCAGTCCTTGGACAGGCCGCGAAGCTTTCTTT.

CDR3 region: CASSTWSSYNSPLHF. Written as DNA, the CDR3 is TGTGCCAGTAGTACCTGGAGCTCCTATAATTCACCCCTCCACTTT. The chain joins TRBV19 to TRBJ1-6; D is ambiguous. V was pared by 4 bases and J by 0 bases, with 7 bases between. From germline, CDR1 is LNHDA and CDR2 SQIVND (reference sequence). This CDR3 has 15 residues.

The CDR3 region has the DNA TGTGCCAGCAGCGGGGACAGGGGGGTTGGCTACACCTTC. Protein sequence: CASSGDRGVGYTF. The chain carries TRBV5-4 and TRBJ1-2, with 11 bases identical to TRBD1. This CDR3 comprises 13 residues. With 4 bases clipped from V and 7 bases from J, the junction kept 3 bases outside the gene matches. Germline V CDR1 and CDR2: SGHNT, YYREEE (reference sequence).

This clone was recorded only once. V gene TRBV19 combines with J gene TRBJ1-5; 7 bases align to TRBD1. The CDR3 loop spans 15 amino acids. Unmatched junction bases numbered 8, after V lost 5 bases and J lost 4 bases. Looked up from germline, CDR1 is LNHDA and CDR2 is SQIVND (reference sequence). CDR3 in amino acids: CASSWGDSPNQPQHF. As DNA, the CDR3 is TGTGCCAGTAGTTGGGGGGACAGTCCAAATCAGCCCCAGCATTTT.

V and J are TRBV6-2 or TRBV6-3 and TRBJ2-3; TRBD2 is a possible D gene (7 bases). CDR1 is MNHEY, CDR2 SVGEGT, per germline. This CDR3 spans 15 amino acids. Trimming shortened V by 2 bases and J by 3 bases, and 12 bases separated the two germline ends. The CDR3 coding sequence is TGTGCCAGCAGTTACCGCGGGGGCTTGACAGATACGCAGTATTTT. Protein: CASSYRGGLTDTQYF.